Each of the 24 T cell receptor beta chains below was sequenced from the same sample in a study of tumor-infiltrating lymphocytes in primary liver carcinoma. Priming with a constant-region primer yielded TCR beta cDNA from around 0.45 ug total RNA. Libraries of TCR beta came from three nested multiplex PCR rounds with slightly modified ARM-PCR. It was with TRBV1-TRBV30 forward primers and a C-beta reverse primer that the first two PCR rounds were run, at roughly 10 cycles each. MiXCR, applied by TCRdb to the multiplex PCR reads, yields one record per CDR3 protein. The repertoire includes roughly 24,000 distinct CDR3 sequences, roughly three quarters of them detected once, and around 33% sits in the top ten. Joint extraction of RNA and DNA used about 17-33 mg of bulk tissue that was unsorted. Sequenced material: liver tumor tissue from sampling region 5. Subset of the sample: tumor region T5, tumor centre. The receptors shown here come from a woman aged 25 to 39 with primary liver carcinoma and hepatitis B virus infection.

As regards this clonotype: This may be a read error: a much more frequent sequence differs by one nucleotide. The V gene is TRBV2, the J gene TRBJ2-7; perhaps TRBD2 as D (6 bases). Germline CDR1 is SNHLY and CDR2 is FYNNEI. There are 12 residues in the CDR3. V was pared by 10 bases and J by 3 bases, with 13 bases between. In nucleotides, the CDR3 is TGTGCCATCCGGGACTTTCACTACGAGCAGTACTTC. It encodes CAIRDFHYEQYF.

In the case of this clonotype: This is likely a read error, given that the CDR3 carries no conserved phenylalanine or tryptophan at its end. No DNA is shown, since the ends of the CDR3 on it are uncertain; the CDR3 is the one TCRdb lists. The chain employs TRBV28 and TRBJ1-2. The CDR3 spans 14 residues, counting both ends. Germline-derived CDR1 and CDR2 are MDHEN and SYDVKM. CDR3: CASSLRWDFYGYIL.

To note about this clonotype: As the CDR3 is not closed by the conserved phenylalanine or tryptophan, this likely results from a read error. The chain employs TRBV10-3 and TRBJ2-5; D is uncertain. This CDR3 has 15 amino acids. Deletions cut 0 bases from V and 2 bases from J, with 10 bases between. CDR1 ENHRY and CDR2 SYGVKD come from the germline V gene. In DNA form, the CDR3 reads TGTGCCATCAGTGAGTCGGGTACCAGACAAGAGACCCAGTACACT. It specifies CAISESGTRQETQYT.

About this clonotype itself: Here the CDR3 omits its conserved ending phenylalanine or tryptophan, so a read error is the likely source. The chain carries TRBV10-3 and TRBJ1-3, with no clear D. CDR1 and CDR2 (germline): ENHRY, SYGVKD. Trimming pared 3 bases from V and 1 base from J, leaving 7 bases between. The CDR3 sequence is 14 residues long. CDR3 DNA: TGTGCCATCAGTGAACCAGTTTCTGGAAACACCATATATTCT. This encodes CAISEPVSGNTIYS.

This clonotype is termed medium-sized. The V and J genes are TRBV28 and TRBJ2-3; 7 bases fit TRBD1. The CDR3 totals 17 residues. Germline V gene sequence: CDR1 MDHEN, CDR2 SYDVKM. With V trimmed by 3 bases and J by 3 bases, 12 bases remained unmatched. CDR3 amino acids: CASSFAKQGRLTDTQYF. The CDR3 bases are TGTGCCAGCAGTTTCGCAAAACAGGGGCGATTGACAGATACGCAGTATTTT.

This clonotype has more than one count but fewer than ten. This chain links TRBV11-2 with TRBJ2-1, with 12 bases identical to TRBD2. The V gene's germline CDR1 is SGHAT and CDR2 FQNNGV. CDR3 length equals 17 residues. V was pared by 5 bases and J by 8 bases, with 13 bases of the junction left unmatched. DNA of the CDR3: TGTGCCAGCAGCCTTACTAGCGGGAGGTTCCCAGGCGATGAGCAGTTCTTC. Translation: CASSLTSGRFPGDEQFF.

V usage is TRBV11-2 and J usage is TRBJ1-4; possible D gene TRBD1, 5 bases. The CDR3 totals 12 residues. Looked up from germline, CDR1 is SGHAT and CDR2 is FQNNGV. The CDR3 region is CTSSLWGGKLFF. The CDR3 DNA follows: TGTACAAGCAGCCTCTGGGGGGGAAAACTGTTTTTT.

On this clonotype itself: The junction departs from germline at one end; a sequencing error may be responsible. The CDR3, as DNA: TGCGCCAACAGCTTCGGGGCCTGCTCCTACAATGAGCAGTTCTTC. Amino acids: CANSFGACSYNEQFF. The chain joins TRBV11-3 to TRBJ2-1; D may be TRBD1 or TRBD2 (5 bases each). In germline, CDR1 is SGHNT, CDR2 YENEEA. This CDR3 region has 15 residues. The whole variable domain, remainder taken from reference TRBV11-3 and TRBJ2-1, is EAGVVQSPRYKIIEKKQPVAFWCNPISGHNTLYWYLQNLGQGPELLIRYENEEAVDDSQLPKDRFSAERLKGVDSTLKIQPAELGDSAVYLCANSFGACSYNEQFFGPGTRLTVL.

Note on this clonotype: Compared with germline, one end of the junction differs, possibly owing to a read error. The chain combines TRBV4-3 with TRBJ2-1, with TRBD2 matching 9 bases. Per germline, CDR1 LGHNA and CDR2 YSLEER. This CDR3 has 16 residues. CDR3 loop: CASSRNVAGARDEQFF. CDR3 DNA: TGTGCCAGCAGCCGAAACGTAGCGGGAGCCAGAGATGAGCAGTTCTTC.

In its sample, this clonotype was seen a few times. The rearrangement uses TRBV10-2 and TRBJ1-1, with D unclear. Trimming pared 10 bases from V and 5 bases from J, leaving 11 bases between. Germline CDR1 reads WSHSY; CDR2 reads SAAADI. The CDR3 is 11 residues long. CDR3 in amino acids: CAILAGTEAFF. CDR3 DNA sequence: TGCGCCATCCTCGCCGGGACTGAAGCTTTCTTT.

This clonotype appeared once. An end of the junction does not agree with germline; a read error may underlie this. This chain joins TRBV29-1 and TRBJ2-5, with D tentatively TRBD2 (5 bases). Germline CDR1 reads SQVTM; CDR2 reads ANQGSEA. The CDR3 sequence is 15 residues long. As DNA, the CDR3 is TGTGGCGTTGAAACCGGATGGGGAGTTAGGGAGACCCAGTACTTC. This encodes CGVETGWGVRETQYF.

As to this clonotype: A read error is possible here, since a much larger clone lies one base away. The chain couples TRBV28 to TRBJ2-3, with 13 nucleotides matching TRBD2. The CDR3 covers 17 residues. Germline lookup yields CDR1 MDHEN and CDR2 SYDVKM. The CDR3 DNA sequence: TGTGCCGGCAGTCCCGAGACTAGCGGGAGGAGCATAGATACGCAGTATTTT. Its translation: CAGSPETSGRSIDTQYF.

In regard to this clonotype: The CDR3 ends on some other residue instead of the conserved phenylalanine or tryptophan, so this is likely a read error. The chain links TRBV6-1 to TRBJ2-2; D is tentatively TRBD1 or TRBD2 (6 bases each). From germline, CDR1 is MNHNS and CDR2 SASEGT. This CDR3 has 19 amino acids. CDR3 sequence reads: CTSSETLPGGAANTGELFV. The CDR3 nucleotides are TGTACCAGCAGTGAAACCCTTCCCGGGGGCGCCGCGAACACCGGAGAGCTGTTTGTT.

Of note for this clonotype: Without the conserved terminal phenylalanine or tryptophan, this CDR3 likely stems from a read error. V usage is TRBV6-2 or TRBV6-3 and J usage is TRBJ1-1; D not resolved. Germline V gives CDR1 MNHEY, CDR2 SVGEGT. The CDR3 is 13 amino acids. CDR3 bases: TGTGCCAGCAGTTACCAGATCCGAACTGAGGCTTTCATT. It codes for CASSYQIRTEAFI.

The gene calls are TRBV11-2 and TRBJ2-5; D might be TRBD1 (5 bases). V was pared by 11 bases and J by 8 bases, with 18 bases between. Per the germline V gene, CDR1 is SGHAT and CDR2 is FQNNGV. CDR3 length equals 12 residues. The CDR3 sequence is CADSLDRDTQYF. The DNA of the CDR3 is TGTGCCGACAGCTTAGATCGTGATACCCAGTACTTC.

Details on this clonotype: Because it lacks the conserved phenylalanine or tryptophan at the end, this CDR3 is likely a read error. The rearrangement links TRBV6-5 to TRBJ2-5; 10 bases match TRBD1. Per the germline V gene, CDR1 is MNHEY and CDR2 is SVGAGI. The CDR3 loop spans 13 amino acids. The CDR3 DNA reads as TGTACCAGCAGTACCGACAGGGGGCTGACCCAGTACATT. Amino acid sequence: CTSSTDRGLTQYI.

Notes on this clonotype: The final CDR3 position lacks the conserved phenylalanine or tryptophan, pointing to a likely read error. This chain links TRBV11-3 with TRBJ2-3; maybe TRBD2 (6 bases). CDR1 is SGHNT, CDR2 YENEEA, per germline. The length of the CDR3 is 16 residues. The CDR3 sequence: CASSSGSGRGTDTQYY. DNA for the CDR3: TGCGCCAGCAGCTCCGGGAGCGGGCGAGGCACAGACACGCAGTATTAT.

In regard to this clonotype: Its ends do not fully match the called genes, so a read error is possible. The gene calls are TRBV4-2 and TRBJ1-2; no definite D call. Germline V gives CDR1 LGHNA, CDR2 YNFKEQ. CDR3 length equals 15 residues. DNA for the CDR3: TGTGCCAGTAGCCAAGAGGTGCAGAGGTACTATGGGTACACCTTC. It is translated as CASSQEVQRYYGYTF.

Turning to this clonotype: The germline gene is not matched at one end of the junction; a read error may be the cause. This chain uses TRBV6-5 with TRBJ2-2, with 7 bases identical to TRBD1. The length of the CDR3 is 15 residues. Germline CDR1 is MNHEY and CDR2 is SVGAGI. The CDR3 loop is CASSPQTGFTGKLFF. The CDR3 region has the DNA TGTGCCAGCAGTCCACAGACAGGGTTCACCGGGAAGCTATTTTTT.

Concerning this clonotype: The germline gene is not matched at one end of the junction; a read error may be the cause. The chain is built from TRBV10-3 and TRBJ2-1; unclear D gene. Germline V gene lookup returns CDR1 ENHRY and CDR2 SYGVKD. There are 14 residues in the CDR3. The CDR3 coding sequence is TGTGACATCAATCCCACGGCGACCCGCGATGAGCAGTTCTTC. It translates to CDINPTATRDEQFF.

For this clonotype: The germline gene is not matched at one end of the junction; a read error may be the cause. This CDR3 reads CASSRRDLEIQYF. CDR3 bases: TGTGCCAGCAGTCGTCGGGATTTAGAGATCCAGTACTTC. The V call is TRBV6-2 or TRBV6-3, the J call TRBJ2-5, with D maybe TRBD2 (5 bases). The CDR3 is made up of 13 amino acids. Germline CDR1 reads MNHEY; CDR2 reads SVGEGT.

To note about this clonotype: Here the CDR3 omits its conserved ending phenylalanine or tryptophan, so a read error is the likely source. The limits of the CDR3 on the DNA are not certain, so only TCRdb's listed CDR3 is given. The chain links TRBV11-2 to TRBJ2-7; the table's D call, TRBD1, was not checked against the DNA. The length of the CDR3 is 13 amino acids, counting both ends. Germline-derived CDR1 and CDR2 are SGHAT and FQNNGV. Here the CDR3 reads CASSLDRGGVEYS.

A remark on this clonotype: The junction differs from germline at one of its ends, possibly a read error. The rearrangement uses TRBV4-3 and TRBJ2-1; D gene uncertain. The CDR3 extends over 14 amino acids. CDR1 and CDR2 from the germline V gene are LGHNA and YSLEER. The CDR3 loop is CASSQGPSISSQFF. In DNA form, the CDR3 reads TGCGCTAGCAGCCAAGGTCCCTCGATTAGCTCCCAGTTCTTC.

This CDR3 reads CASSVPGSQETQYF. CDR3 nucleotides: TGTGCCAGCAGTGTGCCAGGCTCACAAGAGACCCAGTACTTC. The chain couples TRBV12-3 or TRBV12-4 to TRBJ2-5; D remains unclear. V lost 5 bases and J 2 bases, leaving 12 bases between the germline ends. CDR3 length: 14 amino acids.